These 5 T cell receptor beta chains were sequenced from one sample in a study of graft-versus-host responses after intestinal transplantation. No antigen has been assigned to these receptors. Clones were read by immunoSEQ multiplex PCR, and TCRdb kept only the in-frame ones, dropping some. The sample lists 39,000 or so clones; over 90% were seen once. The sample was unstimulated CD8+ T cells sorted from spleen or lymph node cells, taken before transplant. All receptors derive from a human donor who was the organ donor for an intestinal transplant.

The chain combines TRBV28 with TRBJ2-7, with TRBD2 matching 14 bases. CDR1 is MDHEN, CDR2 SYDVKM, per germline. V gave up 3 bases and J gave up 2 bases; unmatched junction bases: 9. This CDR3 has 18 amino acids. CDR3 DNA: TGTGCCAGCAGTTTGCCTGGGACTAGCGGGAGACCTACCTACGAGCAGTACTTC. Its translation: CASSLPGTSGRPTYEQYF. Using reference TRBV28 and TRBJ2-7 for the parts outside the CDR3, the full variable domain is DVKVTQSSRYLVKRTGEKVFLECVQDMDHENMFWYRQDPGLGLRLIYFSYDVKMKEKGDIPEGYSVSREKKERFSLILESASTNQTSMYLCASSLPGTSGRPTYEQYFGPGTRLTVT.

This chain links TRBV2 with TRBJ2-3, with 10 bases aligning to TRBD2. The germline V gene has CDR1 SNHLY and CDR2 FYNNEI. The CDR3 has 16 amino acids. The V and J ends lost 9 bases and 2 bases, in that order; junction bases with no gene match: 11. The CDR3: CARAVGTSGNTDTQYF. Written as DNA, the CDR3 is TGTGCCAGAGCAGTTGGTACTAGCGGGAACACAGATACGCAGTATTTT. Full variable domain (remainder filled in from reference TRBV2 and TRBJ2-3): EPEVTQTPSHQVTQMGQEVILRCVPISNHLYFYWYRQILGQKVEFLVSFYNNEISEKSEIFDDQFSVERPDGSNFTLKIRSTKLEDSAMYFCARAVGTSGNTDTQYFGPGTRLTVL.

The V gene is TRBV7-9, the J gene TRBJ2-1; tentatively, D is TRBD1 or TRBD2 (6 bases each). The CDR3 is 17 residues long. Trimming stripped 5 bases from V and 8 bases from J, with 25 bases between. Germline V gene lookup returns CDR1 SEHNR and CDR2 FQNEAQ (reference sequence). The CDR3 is CASSPDRRGLLSDEQFF. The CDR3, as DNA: TGTGCCAGCAGCCCAGACCGACGGGGGCTACTTTCGGATGAGCAGTTCTTC.

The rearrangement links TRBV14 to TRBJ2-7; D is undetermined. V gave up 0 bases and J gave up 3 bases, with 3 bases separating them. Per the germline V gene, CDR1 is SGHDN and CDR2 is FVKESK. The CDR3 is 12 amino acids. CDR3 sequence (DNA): TGTGCCAGCAGCCAAGATGACTACGAGCAGTACTTC. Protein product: CASSQDDYEQYF.

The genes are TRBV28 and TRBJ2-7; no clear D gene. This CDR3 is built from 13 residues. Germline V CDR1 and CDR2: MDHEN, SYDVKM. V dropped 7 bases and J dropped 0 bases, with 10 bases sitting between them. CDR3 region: CASTGLASYEQYF. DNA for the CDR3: TGTGCCAGCACCGGGCTGGCCTCCTACGAGCAGTACTTC.